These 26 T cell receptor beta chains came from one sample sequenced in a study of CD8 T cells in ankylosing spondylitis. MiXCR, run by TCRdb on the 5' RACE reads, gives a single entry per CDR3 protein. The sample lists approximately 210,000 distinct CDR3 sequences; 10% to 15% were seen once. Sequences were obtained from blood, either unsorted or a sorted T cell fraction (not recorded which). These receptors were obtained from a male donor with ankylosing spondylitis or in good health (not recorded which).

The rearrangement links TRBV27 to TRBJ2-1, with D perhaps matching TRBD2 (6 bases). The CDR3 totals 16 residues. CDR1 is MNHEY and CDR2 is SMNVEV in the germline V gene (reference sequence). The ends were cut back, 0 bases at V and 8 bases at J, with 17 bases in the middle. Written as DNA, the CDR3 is TGTGCCAGCAGTTTATCGGCGGGACTCGGGCGGGATGAGCAGTTCTTC. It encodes CASSLSAGLGRDEQFF.

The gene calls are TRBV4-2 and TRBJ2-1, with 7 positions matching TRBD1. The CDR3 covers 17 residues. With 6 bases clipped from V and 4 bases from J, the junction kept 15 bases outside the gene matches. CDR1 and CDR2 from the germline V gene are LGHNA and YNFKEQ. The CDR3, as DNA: TGTGCCAGCAGTCACGGGACAGCCGCCTCCTCTTACAATGAGCAGTTCTTC. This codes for CASSHGTAASSYNEQFF.

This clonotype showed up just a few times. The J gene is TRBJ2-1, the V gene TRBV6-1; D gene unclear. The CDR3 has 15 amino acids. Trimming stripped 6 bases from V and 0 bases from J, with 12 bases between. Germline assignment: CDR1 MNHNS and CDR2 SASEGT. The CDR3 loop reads CASSPYESSYNEQFF. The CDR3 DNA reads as TGTGCCAGCAGCCCCTACGAGAGCTCCTACAATGAGCAGTTCTTC.

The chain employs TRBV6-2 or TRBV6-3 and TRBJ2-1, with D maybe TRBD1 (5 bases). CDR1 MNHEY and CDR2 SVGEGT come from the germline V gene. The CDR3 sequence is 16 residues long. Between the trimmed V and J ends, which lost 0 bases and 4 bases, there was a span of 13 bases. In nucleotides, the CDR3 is TGTGCCAGCAGTTACTCAGACGGACATGGGTACAATGAGCAGTTCTTC. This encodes CASSYSDGHGYNEQFF.

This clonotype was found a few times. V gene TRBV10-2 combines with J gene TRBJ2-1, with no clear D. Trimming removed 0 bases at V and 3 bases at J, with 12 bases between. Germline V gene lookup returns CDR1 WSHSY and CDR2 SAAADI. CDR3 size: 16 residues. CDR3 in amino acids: CASSESRENIYNEQFF. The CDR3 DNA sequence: TGCGCCAGCAGTGAGTCCCGAGAGAATATCTACAATGAGCAGTTCTTC.

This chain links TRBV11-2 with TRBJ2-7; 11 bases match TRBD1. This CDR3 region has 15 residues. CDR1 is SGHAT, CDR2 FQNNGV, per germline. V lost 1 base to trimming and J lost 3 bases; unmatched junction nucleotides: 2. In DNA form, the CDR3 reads TGTGCCAGCAGCTTAGGGGACAGGGGGTACTACGAGCAGTACTTC. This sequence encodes CASSLGDRGYYEQYF.

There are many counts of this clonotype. DNA of the CDR3: TGTGCCAGCAGCCCCTTTGGGGGGTCCTACGAGCAGTACTTC. Translated, it gives CASSPFGGSYEQYF. This chain connects TRBV3-1 to TRBJ2-7; possible D gene TRBD2, 6 bases. Germline values: CDR1 LGHDT, CDR2 YNNKEL (reference sequence). The CDR3 has 14 residues. V was pared by 4 bases and J by 1 base, with 11 bases between.

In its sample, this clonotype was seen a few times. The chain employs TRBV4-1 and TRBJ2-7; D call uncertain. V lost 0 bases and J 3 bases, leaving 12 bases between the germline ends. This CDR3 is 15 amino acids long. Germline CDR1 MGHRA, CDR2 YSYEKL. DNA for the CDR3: TGCGCCAGCAGCCAAGATAGGGCCTACTACTACGAGCAGTACTTC. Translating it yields CASSQDRAYYYEQYF.

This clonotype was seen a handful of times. CDR3 nucleotides: TGTGCCAGCAGCTTAAGCACGGGGTTGGAGACCCAGTACTTC. This encodes CASSLSTGLETQYF. V gene TRBV7-9 combines with J gene TRBJ2-5; maybe TRBD2 (5 bases). This CDR3 contains 14 residues. V was shortened by 2 bases and J by 5 bases, with 12 bases between the two germline ends. Germline values: CDR1 SEHNR, CDR2 FQNEAQ (reference sequence).

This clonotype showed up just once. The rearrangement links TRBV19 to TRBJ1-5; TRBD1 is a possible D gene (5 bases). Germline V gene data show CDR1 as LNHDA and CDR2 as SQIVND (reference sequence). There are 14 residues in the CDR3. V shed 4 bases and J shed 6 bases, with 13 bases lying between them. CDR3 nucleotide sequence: TGTGCCAGTAGTACCTCAGGGTCGGGTCAGCCCCAGCATTTT. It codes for CASSTSGSGQPQHF.

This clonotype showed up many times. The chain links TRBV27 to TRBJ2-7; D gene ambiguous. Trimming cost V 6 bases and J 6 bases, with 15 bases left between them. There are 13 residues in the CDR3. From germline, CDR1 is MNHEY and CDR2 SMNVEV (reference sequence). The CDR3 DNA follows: TGTGCCAGCAGCCCTGTGAAAGGAAGCGAGCAGTACTTC. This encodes CASSPVKGSEQYF.

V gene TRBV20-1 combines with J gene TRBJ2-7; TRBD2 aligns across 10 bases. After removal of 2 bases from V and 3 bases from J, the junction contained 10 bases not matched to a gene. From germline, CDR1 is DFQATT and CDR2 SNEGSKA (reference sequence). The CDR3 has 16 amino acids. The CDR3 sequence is CSARPLAGEWGYEQYF. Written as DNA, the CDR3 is TGCAGTGCTAGACCTCTAGCGGGAGAGTGGGGCTACGAGCAGTACTTC.

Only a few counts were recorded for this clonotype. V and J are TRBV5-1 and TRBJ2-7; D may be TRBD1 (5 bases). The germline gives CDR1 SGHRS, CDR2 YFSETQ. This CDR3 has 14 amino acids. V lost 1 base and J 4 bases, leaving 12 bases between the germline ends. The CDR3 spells CASSLQGIGYEQYF. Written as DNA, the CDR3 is TGCGCCAGCAGCTTGCAGGGAATAGGATACGAGCAGTACTTC.

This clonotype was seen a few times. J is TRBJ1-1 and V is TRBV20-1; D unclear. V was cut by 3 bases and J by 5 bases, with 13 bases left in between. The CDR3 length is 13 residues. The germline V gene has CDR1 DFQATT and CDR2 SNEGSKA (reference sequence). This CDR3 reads CSAREGFETEAFF. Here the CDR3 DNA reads TGCAGTGCTAGGGAAGGGTTTGAGACTGAAGCTTTCTTT.

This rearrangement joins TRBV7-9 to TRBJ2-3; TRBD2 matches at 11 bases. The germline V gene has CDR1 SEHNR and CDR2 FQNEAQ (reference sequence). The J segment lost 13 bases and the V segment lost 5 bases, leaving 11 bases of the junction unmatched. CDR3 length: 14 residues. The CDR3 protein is CASSPTSGANEEYF. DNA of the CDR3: TGTGCCAGCAGCCCGACTAGCGGGGCGAATGAGGAGTATTTT.

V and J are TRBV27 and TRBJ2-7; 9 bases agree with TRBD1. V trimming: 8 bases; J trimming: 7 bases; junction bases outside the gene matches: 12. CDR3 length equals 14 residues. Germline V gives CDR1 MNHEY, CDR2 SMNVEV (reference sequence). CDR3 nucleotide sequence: TGTGCCAGCTCAACCGGGACAGGGTTGTGGGAGCAGTACTTC. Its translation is CASSTGTGLWEQYF.

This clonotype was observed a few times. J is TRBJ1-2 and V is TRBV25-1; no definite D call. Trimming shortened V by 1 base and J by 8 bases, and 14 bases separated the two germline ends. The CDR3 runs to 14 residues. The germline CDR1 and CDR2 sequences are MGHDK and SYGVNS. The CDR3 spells CASSEFPIGGGYTF. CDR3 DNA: TGTGCCAGCAGTGAATTCCCTATTGGCGGAGGCTACACCTTC.

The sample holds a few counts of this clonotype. The CDR3: CSAWTSGRDTDTQYF. CDR3 coding DNA: TGCAGTGCTTGGACCAGCGGGAGGGATACAGATACGCAGTATTTT. The gene calls are TRBV20-1 and TRBJ2-3, with TRBD2 identical over 10 bases. Unmatched junction bases numbered 8, after V lost 5 bases and J lost 3 bases. CDR3 length equals 15 residues. Germline CDR1 is DFQATT and CDR2 is SNEGSKA (reference sequence).

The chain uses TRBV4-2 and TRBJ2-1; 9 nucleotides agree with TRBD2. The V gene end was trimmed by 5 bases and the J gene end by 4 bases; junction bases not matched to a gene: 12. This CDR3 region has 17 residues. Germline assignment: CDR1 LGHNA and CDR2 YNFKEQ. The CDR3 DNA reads TGTGCCAGCAGCTTAAGGGGGCGGGAGGGAGAATACAATGAGCAGTTCTTC. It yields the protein CASSLRGREGEYNEQFF.

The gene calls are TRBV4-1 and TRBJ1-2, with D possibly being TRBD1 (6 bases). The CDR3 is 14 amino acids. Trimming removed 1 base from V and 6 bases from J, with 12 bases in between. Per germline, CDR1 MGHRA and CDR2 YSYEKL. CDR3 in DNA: TGCGCCAGCAGCCAAGTGAGGGACACCAATGGCTACACCTTC. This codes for CASSQVRDTNGYTF.

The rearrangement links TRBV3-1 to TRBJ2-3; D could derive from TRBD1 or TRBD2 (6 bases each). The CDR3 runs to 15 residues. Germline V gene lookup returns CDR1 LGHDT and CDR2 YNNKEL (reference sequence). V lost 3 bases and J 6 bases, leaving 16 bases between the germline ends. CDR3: CASSQEEGGWDTQYF. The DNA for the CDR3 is TGTGCCAGCAGCCAGGAGGAAGGGGGGTGGGATACGCAGTATTTT.

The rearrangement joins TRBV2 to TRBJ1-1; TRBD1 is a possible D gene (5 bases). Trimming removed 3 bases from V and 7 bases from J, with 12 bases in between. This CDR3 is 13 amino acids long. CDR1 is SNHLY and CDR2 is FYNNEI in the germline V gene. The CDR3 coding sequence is TGTGCCAGCAGTGATGGGCCAGGGATTGAAGCTTTCTTT. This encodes CASSDGPGIEAFF.

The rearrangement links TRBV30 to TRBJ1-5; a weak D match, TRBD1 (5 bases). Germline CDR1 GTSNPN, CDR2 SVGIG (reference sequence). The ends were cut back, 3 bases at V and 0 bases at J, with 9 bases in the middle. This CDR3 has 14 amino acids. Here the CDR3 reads CAWSREISNQPQHF. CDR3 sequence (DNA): TGTGCCTGGAGCAGGGAGATTAGCAATCAGCCCCAGCATTTT.

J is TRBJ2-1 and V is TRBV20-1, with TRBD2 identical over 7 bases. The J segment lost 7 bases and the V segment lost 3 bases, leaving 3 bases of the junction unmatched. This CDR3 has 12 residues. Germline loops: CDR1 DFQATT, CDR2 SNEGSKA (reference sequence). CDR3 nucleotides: TGCAGTGCTAGTCCTAGCGGTAATGAGCAGTTCTTC. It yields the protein CSASPSGNEQFF.

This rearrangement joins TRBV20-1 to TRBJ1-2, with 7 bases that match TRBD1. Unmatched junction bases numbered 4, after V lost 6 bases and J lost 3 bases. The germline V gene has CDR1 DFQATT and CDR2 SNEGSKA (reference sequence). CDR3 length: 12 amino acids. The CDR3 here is CSAEDRDYGYTF. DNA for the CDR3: TGCAGTGCCGAAGACAGGGACTATGGCTACACCTTC.

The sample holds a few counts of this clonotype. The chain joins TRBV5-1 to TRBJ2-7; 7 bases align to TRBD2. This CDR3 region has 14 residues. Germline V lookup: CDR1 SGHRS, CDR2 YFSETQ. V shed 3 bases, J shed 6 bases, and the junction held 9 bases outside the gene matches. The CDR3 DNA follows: TGCGCCAGCAGCTGGCCCAGCGGGGATTCCGAGCAGTACTTC. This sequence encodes CASSWPSGDSEQYF.